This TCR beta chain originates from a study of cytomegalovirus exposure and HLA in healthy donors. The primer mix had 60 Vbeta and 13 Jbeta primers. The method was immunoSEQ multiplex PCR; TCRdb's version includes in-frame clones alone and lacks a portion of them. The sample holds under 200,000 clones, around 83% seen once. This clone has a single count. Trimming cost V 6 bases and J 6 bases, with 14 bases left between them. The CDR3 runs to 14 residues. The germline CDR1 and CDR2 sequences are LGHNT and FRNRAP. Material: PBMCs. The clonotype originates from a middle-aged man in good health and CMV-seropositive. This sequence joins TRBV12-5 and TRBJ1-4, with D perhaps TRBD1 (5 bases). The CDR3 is CASGYGGVDEKLFF. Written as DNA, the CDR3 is TGTGCTAGTGGCTACGGGGGGGTCGATGAAAAACTGTTTTTT.